Here is one TCR beta chain with its context. The target antigen is unknown. The data stem from a study of T cell repertoires in ileal Crohn's disease. Study summary: About half of patients got postoperative therapy: ten or so thiopurines, approximately 17 anti-TNF.

Study-wide points: All patients with clonality above 26.8% had endoscopic recurrence. The median delay to postoperative endoscopy was under nine months.

Indicated time point: neoterminal ileum biopsy at postoperative endoscopy, about 6 months after surgery. The ends were cut back, 1 base at V and 2 bases at J, with 12 bases in the middle. Germline V lookup: CDR1 LGHNA, CDR2 YSLEER. The CDR3 is 16 amino acids. The protocol was immunoSEQ multiplex PCR, while the TCRdb copy is restricted to in-frame clones and leaves out a portion. The sample lists about 62,000 clones, around nine tenths occurring once. The V and J genes are TRBV4-3 and TRBJ2-1; D is perhaps TRBD2 (5 bases). The source is an adult with Crohn's disease. Specimen: ileal tissue. The DNA of the CDR3 is TGCGCCAGCAGCCAAGCTTGGCGGGTTACCTACAATGAGCAGTTCTTC. Protein product: CASSQAWRVTYNEQFF.